Below, 28 T cell receptor beta chains from the same sample are listed, as sequenced in a study of T cells in Graves' hyperthyroidism and ophthalmopathy. Amplified TCR beta CDR3 regions came from RNA transcripts. First-round RT-PCR targeting the TCR CDR3 was performed with the HTBI primer set. TCRdb used MiXCR to reprocess the multiplex PCR reads, holding one entry per CDR3 protein. Altogether 540,000 or so distinct CDR3 sequences are present, about 43% being singletons, with the ten largest covering under 20%. Sequencing was performed on peripheral blood or thyroid tissue (not recorded which). Every receptor here comes from an adult woman with Graves' disease, either hyperthyroidism or ophthalmopathy (not recorded which).

This clonotype has a handful of counts. The V call is TRBV15, the J call TRBJ1-1; possible D gene TRBD1, 6 bases. The CDR3 loop spans 14 amino acids. Germline CDR1 is LNHNV and CDR2 is YYDKDF (reference sequence). V lost 7 bases to trimming and J lost 0 bases, with 12 bases between them. The CDR3 DNA is TGTGCCACCAAACAGGGAGGTATGAACACTGAAGCTTTCTTT. This sequence encodes CATKQGGMNTEAFF.

This clonotype was observed many times. The chain links TRBV5-1 to TRBJ2-5; possible D gene TRBD1, 5 bases. In germline, CDR1 is SGHRS, CDR2 YFSETQ. CDR3 length equals 15 residues. Trimming cost V 2 bases and J 0 bases, with 11 bases left between them. In DNA, the CDR3 is TGCGCCAGCAGCTTTATCGCCAGGGACCAAGAGACCCAGTACTTC. Translation gives CASSFIARDQETQYF.

The chain employs TRBV5-1 and TRBJ2-2, with D perhaps being TRBD1 or TRBD2 (5 bases each). CDR3 length equals 16 residues. Between the trimmed V and J ends, which lost 0 bases and 0 bases, there was a span of 9 bases. Germline V CDR1 and CDR2: SGHRS, YFSETQ. CDR3 nucleotides: TGCGCCAGCAGCTTGGCAGGGAGTACGAACACCGGGGAGCTGTTTTTT. Protein: CASSLAGSTNTGELFF. The full variable domain, with the rest looked up from reference TRBV5-1 and TRBJ2-2, is KAGVTQTPRYLIKTRGQQVTLSCSPISGHRSVSWYQQTPGQGLQFLFEYFSETQRNKGNFPGRFSGRQFSNSRSEMNVSTLELGDSALYLCASSLAGSTNTGELFFGEGSRLTVL.

This clonotype was detected only a few times. This chain connects TRBV20-1 to TRBJ2-5; D is undetermined. CDR1 and CDR2 (germline): DFQATT, SNEGSKA (reference sequence). The length of the CDR3 is 9 residues. Between the trimmed V and J ends, which lost 6 bases and 13 bases, there was a span of 12 bases. Here the CDR3 DNA reads TGCAGTGCGCTCGAAGACCGGTACTTC. Encoded protein: CSALEDRYF.

The gene calls are TRBV18 and TRBJ2-7; D not certain. The V gene lost 0 bases and the J gene lost 3 bases, with 9 bases spanning the gap. The V gene's germline CDR1 is KGHSH and CDR2 LQKENI. This CDR3 is 14 amino acids long. Here the CDR3 reads CASSPPWGFYEQYF. In nucleotides, the CDR3 is TGTGCCAGCTCACCACCGTGGGGATTCTACGAGCAGTACTTC.

This clonotype was detected a few times. A clone one base away is much larger, so this may be a read error. V and J are TRBV5-4 and TRBJ1-1; perhaps TRBD1 as D (6 bases). Germline V gives CDR1 SGHNT, CDR2 YYREEE (reference sequence). This CDR3 spans 12 amino acids. The germline V and J ends were trimmed by 6 bases and 3 bases, with 9 bases remaining between them. CDR3 loop: CASIRQDTEAFF. The DNA of the CDR3 is TGTGCCAGCATCAGACAGGACACTGAAGCTTTCTTT.

This clonotype appeared many times. The V call is TRBV20-1, the J call TRBJ2-5, with a weak D call TRBD1 (6 bases). The CDR3 is made up of 11 amino acids. Germline CDR1 DFQATT, CDR2 SNEGSKA (reference sequence). V lost 7 bases and J 4 bases, leaving 10 bases between the germline ends. The DNA of the CDR3 is TGCAGTGTTGGGACAACAGAGACCCAGTACTTC. This codes for CSVGTTETQYF.

This clonotype was picked up many times. V usage is TRBV11-2 and J usage is TRBJ2-2; D ambiguous. The germline gives CDR1 SGHAT, CDR2 FQNNGV. The CDR3 is 14 amino acids. The V end was cut by 5 bases, the J end by 4 bases, with 11 bases between. This CDR3 is CASSPALATGELFF. In DNA form, the CDR3 reads TGTGCCAGCAGCCCCGCGTTAGCCACCGGGGAGCTGTTTTTT.

V and J are TRBV5-6 and TRBJ2-2, with 8 bases lining up with TRBD2. From germline, CDR1 is SGHDT and CDR2 YYEEEE. The CDR3 is 16 residues long. Losses at the gene ends were 4 bases for V and 7 bases for J; bases not matched to a gene: 12. As DNA, the CDR3 is TGTGCCAGCAGCCCGGGGGGCGGGAGGCGCGGCGGGGAGCTGTTTTTT. Translating it yields CASSPGGGRRGGELFF.

This clonotype has a count of ten or more. CDR3 loop: CASSQGPSTGELFF. CDR3 nucleotides: TGTGCCAGCAGCCAAGGGCCGTCCACCGGGGAGCTGTTTTTT. V gene TRBV14 combines with J gene TRBJ2-2; D call uncertain. Germline V gives CDR1 SGHDN, CDR2 FVKESK. Trimming stripped 1 base from V and 4 bases from J, with 7 bases between. This CDR3 is built from 14 residues.

This clonotype was seen once. This chain joins TRBV5-1 and TRBJ2-1, with D hard to call. Germline V gives CDR1 SGHRS, CDR2 YFSETQ. The CDR3 is 11 amino acids. Trimming removed 2 bases from V and 8 bases from J, with 5 bases in between. CDR3 coding DNA: TGCGCCAGCAGCTTTGAACATGAGCAGTTCTTC. Its protein product is CASSFEHEQFF.

The chain recombines TRBV3-1 with TRBJ2-7; D may be TRBD1 or TRBD2 (5 bases each). Germline V CDR1 and CDR2: LGHDT, YNNKEL (reference sequence). This CDR3 has 16 residues. The ends were cut back, 0 bases at V and 6 bases at J, with 18 bases in the middle. CDR3 DNA sequence: TGTGCCAGCAGCCAAGATTCCGGGACCGTTCCCCTCGAGCAGTACTTC. Its protein is CASSQDSGTVPLEQYF.

This chain links TRBV20-1 with TRBJ2-3, with D hard to call. This CDR3 contains 14 residues. The V end lost 3 bases, the J end lost 2 bases, and 12 bases lay between the germline ends. From germline, CDR1 is DFQATT and CDR2 SNEGSKA (reference sequence). CDR3: CSASTVLNTDTQYF. CDR3 bases: TGCAGTGCTAGCACGGTGTTGAACACAGATACGCAGTATTTT.

The chain joins TRBV7-6 to TRBJ1-2, with no clear D. V dropped 2 bases and J dropped 9 bases, with 13 bases sitting between them. Per the germline V gene, CDR1 is SGHVS and CDR2 is FNYEAQ. The CDR3 totals 13 residues. The CDR3 sequence: CASSLLDDRSYTF. DNA of the CDR3: TGTGCCAGCAGCTTATTGGACGACCGCAGCTACACCTTC.

This clonotype appeared many times. The CDR3, as DNA: TGTGCCTGGAGCCGCAGCACCATACAGGGTTATAATTCACCCCTCCACTTT. Residues: CAWSRSTIQGYNSPLHF. The chain recombines TRBV30 with TRBJ1-6; D is possibly TRBD1 (6 bases). The CDR3 covers 17 residues. In germline, CDR1 is GTSNPN, CDR2 SVGIG (reference sequence). Between the trimmed V and J ends, which lost 3 bases and 4 bases, there was a span of 19 bases.

This clonotype came up once. V is TRBV7-9 and J is TRBJ2-5, with D uncertain. Germline CDR1 is SEHNR and CDR2 is FQNEAQ (reference sequence). Trimming cost V 4 bases and J 5 bases, with 8 bases left between them. CDR3 length: 12 amino acids. The CDR3 reads CASSSSTETQYF. CDR3 nucleotide sequence: TGTGCCAGCAGCTCCTCAACCGAGACCCAGTACTTC. Together with reference TRBV7-9 and TRBJ2-5, the CDR3 gives the full variable domain: DTGVSQNPRHKITKRGQNVTFRCDPISEHNRLYWYRQTLGQGPEFLTYFQNEAQLEKSRLLSDRFSAERPKGSFSTLEIQRTEQGDSAMYLCASSSSTETQYFGPGTRLLVL.

This clonotype occurred once. J is TRBJ1-1 and V is TRBV4-1; 7 bases are a match to TRBD1. Germline V gene data show CDR1 as MGHRA and CDR2 as YSYEKL. V lost 3 bases, J lost 8 bases, and 12 bases stayed unmatched. The CDR3 extends over 15 amino acids. The DNA of the CDR3 is TGCGCCAGCAGCCATTCGGACAGGAGACTCGGAGAAGCTTTCTTT. As protein: CASSHSDRRLGEAFF.

This clonotype was detected many times. This sequence joins TRBV7-9 and TRBJ1-2; perhaps TRBD1 as D (6 bases). The V end was cut by 5 bases, the J end by 3 bases, with 13 bases between. The CDR3 length is 14 residues. Germline-derived CDR1 and CDR2 are SEHNR and FQNEAQ (reference sequence). DNA of the CDR3: TGTGCCAGCAGCGGGCTTGGGGGCGACTATGGCTACACCTTC. This encodes CASSGLGGDYGYTF.

The rearrangement uses TRBV5-4 and TRBJ1-4; D not resolved. The V gene's germline CDR1 is SGHNT and CDR2 YYREEE (reference sequence). V was clipped by 1 base and J by 8 bases, with 12 bases between them. There are 14 residues in the CDR3. CDR3 residues: CASSLPGLGEKLFF. The CDR3 DNA sequence: TGTGCCAGCAGCTTGCCGGGTCTTGGGGAAAAACTGTTTTTT. Full variable domain (missing parts from reference TRBV5-4 and TRBJ1-4): ETGVTQSPTHLIKTRGQQVTLRCSSQSGHNTVSWYQQALGQGPQFIFQYYREEENGRGNFPPRFSGLQFPNYSSELNVNALELDDSALYLCASSLPGLGEKLFFGSGTQLSVL.

The V and J genes are TRBV29-1 and TRBJ2-7; a weak D match, TRBD1 (5 bases). TRBJ2-5 explains the end of the DNA better; the J call may be wrong. Per germline, CDR1 SQVTM and CDR2 ANQGSEA. This CDR3 region has 14 residues. In nucleotides, the CDR3 is TGCAGCGTTGAAAGGGTGGGGCTGGGAGAGACCCAGTACTTC. It yields the protein CSVERVGLGETQYF.

This chain joins TRBV9 and TRBJ2-7; TRBD2 aligns across 13 bases. This CDR3 has 16 residues. The germline gives CDR1 SGDLS, CDR2 YYNGEE. The trim removed 7 bases at V and 3 bases at J, leaving 10 bases unmatched. CDR3 protein: CASRRLAGGQLYEQYF. The CDR3 DNA sequence: TGTGCCAGCCGCCGACTAGCGGGAGGACAACTCTACGAGCAGTACTTC.

This clonotype came up many times. The chain is built from TRBV7-9 and TRBJ2-7; 9 positions agree with TRBD1. The V and J ends lost 4 bases and 6 bases, in that order; junction bases with no gene match: 7. Germline-derived CDR1 and CDR2 are SEHNR and FQNEAQ (reference sequence). CDR3 length: 14 residues. The CDR3 loop is CASSWGTGLGEQYF. Here the CDR3 DNA reads TGTGCCAGCAGCTGGGGGACAGGGTTAGGCGAGCAGTACTTC.

The chain links TRBV19 to TRBJ1-1, with TRBD1 matching over 7 bases. V was clipped by 7 bases and J by 0 bases; unmatched bases: 8. CDR1 is LNHDA, CDR2 SQIVND, per germline (reference sequence). The CDR3 extends over 15 amino acids. The CDR3 sequence: CASTNRGAMNTEAFF. CDR3 DNA: TGTGCCAGTACTAACAGGGGTGCGATGAACACTGAAGCTTTCTTT.

Many counts were recorded for this clonotype. J is TRBJ2-5 and V is TRBV18, with D perhaps TRBD1 (5 bases). Trimming stripped 8 bases from V and 0 bases from J, with 10 bases between. Germline values: CDR1 KGHSH, CDR2 LQKENI. The CDR3 totals 13 residues. CDR3 nucleotides: TGTGCCAGCAGCCCCAGGGACCAAGAGACCCAGTACTTC. This translates into CASSPRDQETQYF.

For the CDR3, the DNA is TGTGCCAGCAGCCTGGAAGGGTTCGTTGGCTACACCTTC. The encoded protein is CASSLEGFVGYTF. The rearrangement links TRBV2 to TRBJ1-2; no definite D call. Germline V gene data show CDR1 as SNHLY and CDR2 as FYNNEI. With 6 bases removed from V and 7 bases from J, the gap between germline ends came to 15 bases. This CDR3 contains 13 residues. Full variable domain (outside the CDR3, taken from reference TRBV2 and TRBJ1-2): EPEVTQTPSHQVTQMGQEVILRCVPISNHLYFYWYRQILGQKVEFLVSFYNNEISEKSEIFDDQFSVERPDGSNFTLKIRSTKLEDSAMYFCASSLEGFVGYTFGSGTRLTVV.

This clonotype appeared a few times. This CDR3 is CASTLDWGLTGELFF. For the CDR3, the DNA is TGTGCCAGCACCCTAGACTGGGGGCTCACCGGGGAGCTGTTTTTT. V usage is TRBV11-2 and J usage is TRBJ2-2; the D gene is possibly TRBD1 (6 bases). Germline values: CDR1 SGHAT, CDR2 FQNNGV. The CDR3 has 15 residues. The V gene lost 7 bases and the J gene lost 4 bases, with 16 bases spanning the gap.

This chain uses TRBV11-2 with TRBJ1-3; 8 bases are shared with TRBD1. V lost 5 bases to trimming and J lost 4 bases; unmatched junction nucleotides: 4. The CDR3 consists of 14 residues. Germline values: CDR1 SGHAT, CDR2 FQNNGV. Written as DNA, the CDR3 is TGTGCCAGCAGCACGACAGGGGACGGAAACACCATATATTTT. It specifies CASSTTGDGNTIYF.

This clonotype appeared a single time. This chain joins TRBV7-9 and TRBJ2-7; either TRBD1 or TRBD2 may fit D (5 bases each). Deletions cut 10 bases from V and 8 bases from J, with 27 bases between. CDR1 and CDR2 from the germline V gene are SEHNR and FQNEAQ (reference sequence). The CDR3 is made up of 15 amino acids. CDR3 DNA sequence: TGTGCCACAGCACCTCCCCAGGGAGATCAGCCCCAGCAGTACTTC. Its translation is CATAPPQGDQPQQYF.